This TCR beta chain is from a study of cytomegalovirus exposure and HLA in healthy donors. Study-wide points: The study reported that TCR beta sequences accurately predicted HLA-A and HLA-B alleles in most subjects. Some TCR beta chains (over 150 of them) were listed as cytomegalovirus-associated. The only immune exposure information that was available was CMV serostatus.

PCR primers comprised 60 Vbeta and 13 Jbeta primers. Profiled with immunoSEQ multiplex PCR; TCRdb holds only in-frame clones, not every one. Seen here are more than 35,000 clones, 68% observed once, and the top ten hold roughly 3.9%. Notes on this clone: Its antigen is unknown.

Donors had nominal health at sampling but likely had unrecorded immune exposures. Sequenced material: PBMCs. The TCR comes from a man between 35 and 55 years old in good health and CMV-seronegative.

CDR3 nucleotide sequence: TGTGCCTGGATGTCTGGACTCTATGGCTACACCTTC. It specifies CAWMSGLYGYTF. This chain links TRBV30 with TRBJ1-2; no definite D call. CDR1 and CDR2 from the germline V gene are GTSNPN and SVGIG (reference sequence). This CDR3 region has 12 residues. With 4 bases removed from V and 4 bases from J, the gap between germline ends came to 10 bases.